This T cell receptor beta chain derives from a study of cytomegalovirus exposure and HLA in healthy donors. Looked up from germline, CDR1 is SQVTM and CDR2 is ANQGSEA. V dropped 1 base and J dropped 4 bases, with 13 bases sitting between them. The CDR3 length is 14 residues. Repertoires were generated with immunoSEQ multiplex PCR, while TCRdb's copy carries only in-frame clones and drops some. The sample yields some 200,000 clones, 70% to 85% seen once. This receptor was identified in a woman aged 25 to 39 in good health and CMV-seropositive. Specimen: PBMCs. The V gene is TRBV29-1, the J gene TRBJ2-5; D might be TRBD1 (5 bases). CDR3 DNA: TGCAGCGTTGAAGCCTCAGGGAATCCAGAGACCCAGTACTTC. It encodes CSVEASGNPETQYF.